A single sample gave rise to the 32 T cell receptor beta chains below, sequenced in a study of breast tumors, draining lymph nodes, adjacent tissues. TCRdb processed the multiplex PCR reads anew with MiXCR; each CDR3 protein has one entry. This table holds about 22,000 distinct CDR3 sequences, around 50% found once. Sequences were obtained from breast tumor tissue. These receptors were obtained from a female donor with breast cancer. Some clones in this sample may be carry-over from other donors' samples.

CDR3 protein: CATSGMGAVYGELFF. CDR3 DNA sequence: TGTGCCACCAGCGGGATGGGGGCCGTATACGGGGAGCTGTTTTTT. J is TRBJ2-2 and V is TRBV24-1; a possible D gene is TRBD1 (6 bases). The CDR3 loop spans 15 amino acids. CDR1 and CDR2 from the germline V gene are KGHDR and SFDVKD. Trimming stripped 7 bases from V and 7 bases from J, with 18 bases between.

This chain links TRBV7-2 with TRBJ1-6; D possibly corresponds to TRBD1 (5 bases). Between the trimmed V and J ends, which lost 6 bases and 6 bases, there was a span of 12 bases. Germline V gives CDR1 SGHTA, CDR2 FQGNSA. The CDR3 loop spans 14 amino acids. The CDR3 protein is CASSYGTLNSPLHF. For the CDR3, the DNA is TGTGCCAGCAGTTATGGGACCCTTAATTCACCCCTCCACTTT.

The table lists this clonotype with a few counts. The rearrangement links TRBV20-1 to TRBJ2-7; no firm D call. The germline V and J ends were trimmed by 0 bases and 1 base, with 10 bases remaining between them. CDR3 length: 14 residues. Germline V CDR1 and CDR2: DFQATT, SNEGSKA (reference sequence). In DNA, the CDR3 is TGCAGTGCTAGAGATCATGGCAGGTCCTACGAGCAGTACTTC. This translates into CSARDHGRSYEQYF.

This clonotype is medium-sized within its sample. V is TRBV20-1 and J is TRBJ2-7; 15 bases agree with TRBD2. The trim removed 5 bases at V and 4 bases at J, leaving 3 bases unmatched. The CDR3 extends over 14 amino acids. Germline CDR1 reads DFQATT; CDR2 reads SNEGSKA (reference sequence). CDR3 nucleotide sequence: TGCAGTGCTGGACTAGCGGGAGGGAGGTACGAGCAGTACTTC. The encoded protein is CSAGLAGGRYEQYF.

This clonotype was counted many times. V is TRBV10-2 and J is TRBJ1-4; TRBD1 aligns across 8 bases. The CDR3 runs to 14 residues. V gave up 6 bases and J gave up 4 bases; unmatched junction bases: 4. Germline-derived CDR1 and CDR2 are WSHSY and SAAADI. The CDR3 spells CASRGQAFNEKLFF. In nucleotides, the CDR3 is TGCGCCAGCAGGGGACAGGCCTTTAATGAAAAACTGTTTTTT.

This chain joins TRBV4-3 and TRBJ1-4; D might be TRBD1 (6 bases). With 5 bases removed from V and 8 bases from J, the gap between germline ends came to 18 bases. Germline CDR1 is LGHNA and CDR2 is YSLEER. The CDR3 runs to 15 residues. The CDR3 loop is CASSFSDSQWEKLFF. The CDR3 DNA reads TGCGCCAGCAGCTTTTCGGACAGCCAATGGGAAAAACTGTTTTTT.

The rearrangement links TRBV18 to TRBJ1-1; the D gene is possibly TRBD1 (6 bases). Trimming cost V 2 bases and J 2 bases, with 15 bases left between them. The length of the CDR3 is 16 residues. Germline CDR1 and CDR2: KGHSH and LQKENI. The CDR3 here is CASSPRTASTNTEAFF. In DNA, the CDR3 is TGTGCCAGCTCACCAAGGACAGCGTCTACTAACACTGAAGCTTTCTTT.

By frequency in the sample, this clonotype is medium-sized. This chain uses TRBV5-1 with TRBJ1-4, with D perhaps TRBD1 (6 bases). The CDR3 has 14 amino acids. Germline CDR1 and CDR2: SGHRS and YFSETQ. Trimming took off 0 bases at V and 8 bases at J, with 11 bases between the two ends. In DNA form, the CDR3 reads TGCGCCAGCAGCTTGGTACAGGGTAGGGAAAAACTGTTTTTT. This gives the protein CASSLVQGREKLFF.

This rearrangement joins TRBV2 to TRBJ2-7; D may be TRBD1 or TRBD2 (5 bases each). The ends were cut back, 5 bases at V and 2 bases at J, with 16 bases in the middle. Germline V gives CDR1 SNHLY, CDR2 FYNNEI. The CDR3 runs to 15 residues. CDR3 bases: TGTGCCAGCAGTAACCGGGACGGACTCGCCTACGAGCAGTACGTC. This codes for CASSNRDGLAYEQYV.

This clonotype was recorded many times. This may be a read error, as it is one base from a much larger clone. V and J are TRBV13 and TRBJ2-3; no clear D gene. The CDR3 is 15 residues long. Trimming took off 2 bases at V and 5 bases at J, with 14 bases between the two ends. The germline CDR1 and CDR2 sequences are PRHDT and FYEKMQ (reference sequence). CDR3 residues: CASSLRLEDKDTQYF. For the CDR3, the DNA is TGTGCCAGCAGCTTACGGTTAGAAGATAAAGATACGCAGTATTTT.

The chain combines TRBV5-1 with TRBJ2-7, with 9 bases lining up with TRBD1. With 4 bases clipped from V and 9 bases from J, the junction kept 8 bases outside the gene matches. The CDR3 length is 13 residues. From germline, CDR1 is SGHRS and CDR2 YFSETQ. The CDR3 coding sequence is TGCGCCAGCAGCGCACGGACAGGGGATGCGCAGTACTTC. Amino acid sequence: CASSARTGDAQYF.

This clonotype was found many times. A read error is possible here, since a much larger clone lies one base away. CDR3 amino acids: CASSPYRTGGLYGYTF. CDR3 sequence (DNA): TGTGCCAGCAGCCCCTATAGGACAGGGGGCCTTTATGGCTACACCTTC. The rearrangement joins TRBV6-5 to TRBJ1-2; 11 nucleotides match TRBD1. CDR3 size: 16 residues. Germline V lookup: CDR1 MNHEY, CDR2 SVGAGI. V trimming: 6 bases; J trimming: 5 bases; junction bases outside the gene matches: 11.

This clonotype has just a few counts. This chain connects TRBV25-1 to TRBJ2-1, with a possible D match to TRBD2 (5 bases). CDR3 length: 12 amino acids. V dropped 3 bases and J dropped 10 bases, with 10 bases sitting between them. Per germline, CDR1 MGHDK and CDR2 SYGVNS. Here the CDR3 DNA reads TGTGCCAGCAGTGAGGGCGGGCTGGAGCAGTTCTTC. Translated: CASSEGGLEQFF. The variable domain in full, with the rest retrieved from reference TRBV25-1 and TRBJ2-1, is EADIYQTPRYLVIGTGKKITLECSQTMGHDKMYWYQQDPGMELHLIHYSYGVNSTEKGDLSSESTVSRIRTEHFPLTLESARPSHTSQYLCASSEGGLEQFFGPGTRLTVL.

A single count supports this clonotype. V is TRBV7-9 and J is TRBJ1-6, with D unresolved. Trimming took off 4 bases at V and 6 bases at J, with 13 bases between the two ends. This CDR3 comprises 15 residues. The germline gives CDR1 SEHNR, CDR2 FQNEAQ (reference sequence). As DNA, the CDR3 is TGTGCCAGCAGCTCGAGGCCCGGGATTAATTCACCCCTCCACTTT. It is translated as CASSSRPGINSPLHF.

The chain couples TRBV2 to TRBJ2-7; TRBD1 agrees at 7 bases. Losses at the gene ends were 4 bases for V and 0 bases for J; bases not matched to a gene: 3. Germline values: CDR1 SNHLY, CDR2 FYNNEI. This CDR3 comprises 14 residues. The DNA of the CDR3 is TGTGCCAGCAGTGGGCAGGGGGTCTCCTACGAGCAGTACTTC. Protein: CASSGQGVSYEQYF.

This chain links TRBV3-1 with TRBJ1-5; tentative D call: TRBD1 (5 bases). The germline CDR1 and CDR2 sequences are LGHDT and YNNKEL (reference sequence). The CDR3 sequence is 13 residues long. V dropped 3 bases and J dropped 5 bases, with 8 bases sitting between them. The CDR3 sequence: CASSQGLDQPQHF. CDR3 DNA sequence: TGTGCCAGCAGCCAGGGGCTTGATCAGCCCCAGCATTTT.

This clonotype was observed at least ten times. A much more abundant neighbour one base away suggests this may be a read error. This CDR3 reads CAVPRGRLSDQFF. CDR3 in DNA: TGCGCCGTCCCTCGGGGGCGATTGTCCGACCAGTTCTTC. The chain carries TRBV5-1 and TRBJ2-1, with D perhaps matching TRBD1 or TRBD2 (6 bases each). The V end was cut by 10 bases, the J end by 13 bases, with 24 bases between. CDR1 and CDR2 from the germline V gene are SGHRS and YFSETQ. This CDR3 is 13 amino acids long.

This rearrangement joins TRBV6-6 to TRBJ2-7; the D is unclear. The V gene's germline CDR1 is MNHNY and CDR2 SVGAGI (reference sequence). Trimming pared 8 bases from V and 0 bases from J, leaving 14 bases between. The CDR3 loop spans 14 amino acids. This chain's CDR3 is CASGPLGSSYEQYF. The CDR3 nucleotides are TGTGCCAGCGGTCCCCTGGGCAGCTCCTACGAGCAGTACTTC.

The CDR3 DNA sequence: TGTGCCAGCAGTTTAAGAGCGGGGGGCGATACGCAGTATTTT. This codes for CASSLRAGGDTQYF. J is TRBJ2-3 and V is TRBV12-3 or TRBV12-4, with 9 nucleotides matching TRBD2. Trimming cost V 2 bases and J 6 bases; bases outside gene matches: 3. The CDR3 covers 14 residues.

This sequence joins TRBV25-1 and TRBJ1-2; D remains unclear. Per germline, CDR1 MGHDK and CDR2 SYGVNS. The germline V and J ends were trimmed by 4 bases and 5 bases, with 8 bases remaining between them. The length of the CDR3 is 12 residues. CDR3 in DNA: TGTGCCAGCAGTGGACCGACTTATGGCTACACCTTC. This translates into CASSGPTYGYTF.

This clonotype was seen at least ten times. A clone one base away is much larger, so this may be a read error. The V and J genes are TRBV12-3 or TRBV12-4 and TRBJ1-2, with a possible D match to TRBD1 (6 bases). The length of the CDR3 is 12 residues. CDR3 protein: CASSFGGYGYAF. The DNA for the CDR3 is TGTGCCAGCAGTTTCGGGGGCTATGGCTACGCCTTC.

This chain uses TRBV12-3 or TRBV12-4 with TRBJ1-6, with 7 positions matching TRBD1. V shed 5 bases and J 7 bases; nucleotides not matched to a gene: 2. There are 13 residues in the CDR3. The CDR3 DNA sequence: TGTGCCAGCAGTCCGGGACAGAATTCACCCCTCCACTTT. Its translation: CASSPGQNSPLHF.

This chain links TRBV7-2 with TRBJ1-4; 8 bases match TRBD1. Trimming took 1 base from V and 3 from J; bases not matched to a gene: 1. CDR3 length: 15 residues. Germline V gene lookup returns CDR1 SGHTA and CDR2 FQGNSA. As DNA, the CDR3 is TGTGCCAGCAGCTTAGGGACAGGGTCTAATGAAAAACTGTTTTTT. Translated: CASSLGTGSNEKLFF.

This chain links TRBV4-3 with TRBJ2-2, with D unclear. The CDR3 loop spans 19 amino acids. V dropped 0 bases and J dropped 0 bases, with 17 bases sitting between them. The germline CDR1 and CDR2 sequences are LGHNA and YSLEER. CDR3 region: CASSQDRNSNPTNTGELFF. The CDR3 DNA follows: TGCGCCAGCAGCCAAGATAGAAACAGCAACCCAACGAACACCGGGGAGCTGTTTTTT.

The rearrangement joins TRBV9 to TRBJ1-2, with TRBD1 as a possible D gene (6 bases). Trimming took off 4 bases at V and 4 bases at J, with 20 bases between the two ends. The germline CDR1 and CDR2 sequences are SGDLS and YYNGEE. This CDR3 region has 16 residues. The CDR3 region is CASSLQGNGGTYGYTF. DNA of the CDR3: TGTGCCAGCAGCTTACAGGGCAATGGGGGTACCTATGGCTACACCTTC.

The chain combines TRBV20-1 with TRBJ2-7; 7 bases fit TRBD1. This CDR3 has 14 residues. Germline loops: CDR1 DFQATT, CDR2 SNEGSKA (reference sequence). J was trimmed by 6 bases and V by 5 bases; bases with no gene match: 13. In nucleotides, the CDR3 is TGCAGTGCTTATTTACAGGGGACGAACTCCGAGCAGTACTTC. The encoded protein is CSAYLQGTNSEQYF.

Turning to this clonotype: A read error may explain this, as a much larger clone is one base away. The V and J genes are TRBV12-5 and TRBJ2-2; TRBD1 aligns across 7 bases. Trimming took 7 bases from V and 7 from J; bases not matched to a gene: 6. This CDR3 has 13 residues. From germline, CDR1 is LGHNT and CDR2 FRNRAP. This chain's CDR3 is CASASQGVGELFF. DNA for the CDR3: TGTGCTAGTGCCAGCCAGGGGGTCGGGGAGCTGTTTTTT.

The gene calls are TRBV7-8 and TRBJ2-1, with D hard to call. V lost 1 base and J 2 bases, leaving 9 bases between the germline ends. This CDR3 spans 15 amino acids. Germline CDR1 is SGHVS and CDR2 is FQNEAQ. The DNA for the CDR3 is TGTGCCAGCAGCTTAGGTGTAAGGCCCTACAATGAGCAGTTCTTC. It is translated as CASSLGVRPYNEQFF.

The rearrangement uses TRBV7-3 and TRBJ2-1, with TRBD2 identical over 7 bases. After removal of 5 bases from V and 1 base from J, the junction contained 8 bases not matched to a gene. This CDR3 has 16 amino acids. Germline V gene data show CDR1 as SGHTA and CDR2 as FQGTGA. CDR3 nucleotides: TGTGCCAGCAGCAGGGGAGGGACCATGTCCTACAATGAGCAGTTCTTC. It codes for CASSRGGTMSYNEQFF.

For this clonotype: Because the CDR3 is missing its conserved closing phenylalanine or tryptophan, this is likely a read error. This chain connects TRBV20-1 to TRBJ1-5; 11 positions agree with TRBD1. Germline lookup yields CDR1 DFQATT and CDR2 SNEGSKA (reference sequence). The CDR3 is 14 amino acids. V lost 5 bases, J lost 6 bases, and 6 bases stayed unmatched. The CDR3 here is CSAGGQGETQPQHL. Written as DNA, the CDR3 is TGCAGTGCTGGGGGACAGGGGGAAACTCAGCCCCAGCATCTT.

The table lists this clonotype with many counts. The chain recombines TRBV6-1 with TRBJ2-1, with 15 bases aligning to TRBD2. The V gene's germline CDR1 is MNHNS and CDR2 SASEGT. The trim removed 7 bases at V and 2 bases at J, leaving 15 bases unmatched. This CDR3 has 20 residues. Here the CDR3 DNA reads TGTGCCAGCAAGCTCGTGGGCGGGACTAGCGGGGGGAGGACCTACAATGAGCAGTTCTTC. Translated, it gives CASKLVGGTSGGRTYNEQFF.

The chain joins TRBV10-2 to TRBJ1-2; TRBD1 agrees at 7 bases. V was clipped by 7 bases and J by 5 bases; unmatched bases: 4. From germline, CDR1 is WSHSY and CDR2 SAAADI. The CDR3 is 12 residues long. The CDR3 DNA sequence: TGCGCCAGCACTAAGACAGGGTATGGCTACACCTTC. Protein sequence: CASTKTGYGYTF.